Detailed here is one TCR beta chain. What it binds is unknown. This CDR3 comprises 14 residues. The germline V gene encodes CDR1 SGHDT and CDR2 YYEEEE. Trimming at V came to 3 bases and at J to 1 base, leaving 3 bases not matched to a gene. Profiled with immunoSEQ multiplex PCR; TCRdb holds only in-frame clones, not every one. The data contain approximately 530,000 clones, roughly 95% of them seen just once; the ten biggest clones take up under 0.065%. The donors were all Caucasian adults (living in Nashville, Tennessee). The CD4+ fraction was divided into a CD45RA+ naive subset and a CD45RA-negative memory subset. This specimen comes from a study of shared clonotypes between healthy human individuals. General observations from the study: In general, naive subsets displayed greater estimated richness than memory subsets did. Donors were few, which limited the genetic and exposure-history diversity represented.

This TCR came from a young woman in good health. The genes are TRBV5-6 and TRBJ1-1, with 7 bases identical to TRBD1. Sequencing used naive CD4+ T cells sorted from blood. As to subset: CD45RA+ positively selected. The CDR3 DNA reads as TGTGCCAGCAGCTCGACAGGGCGGAACACTGAAGCTTTCTTT. Translating it yields CASSSTGRNTEAFF.